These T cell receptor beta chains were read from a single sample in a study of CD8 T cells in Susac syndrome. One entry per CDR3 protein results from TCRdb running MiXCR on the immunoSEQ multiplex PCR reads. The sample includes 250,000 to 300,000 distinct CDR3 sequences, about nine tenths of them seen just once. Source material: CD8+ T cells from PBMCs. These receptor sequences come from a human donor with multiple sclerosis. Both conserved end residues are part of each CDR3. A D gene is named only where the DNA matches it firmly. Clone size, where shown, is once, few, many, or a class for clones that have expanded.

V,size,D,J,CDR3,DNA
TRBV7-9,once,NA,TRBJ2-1,CASSYSGGRYNEQFF,TGTGCCAGCAGCTATAGTGGGGGGAGGTACAATGAGCAGTTCTTC
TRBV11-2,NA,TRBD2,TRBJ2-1,CASSPYGASGSGSYNEQFF,TGTGCCAGCAGCCCATATGGGGCTAGCGGGAGTGGTTCCTACAATGAGCAGTTCTTC
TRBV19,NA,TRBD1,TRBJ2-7,CASKQGDTLYYEQYF,TGTGCCAGTAAACAGGGGGACACATTATACTACGAGCAGTACTTC
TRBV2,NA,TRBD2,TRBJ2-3,CASTLAGVTDTQYF,TGTGCCAGCACCCTAGCGGGAGTCACAGATACGCAGTATTTT
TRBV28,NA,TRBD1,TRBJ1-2,CASSSLDRLSSYGYTF,TGTGCCAGCAGTTCCCTGGACAGGCTGAGCTCCTATGGCTACACCTTC
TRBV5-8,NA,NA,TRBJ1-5,CASSLLPPQHF,TGTGCCAGCAGCCTCCTTCCGCCCCAGCATTTT
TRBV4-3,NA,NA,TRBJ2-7,CASSQVFSGVYEQYF,TGCGCCAGCAGCCAAGTTTTTAGCGGTGTATACGAGCAGTACTTC
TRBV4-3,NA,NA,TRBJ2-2,CASSQVDRTGELFF,TGCGCCAGCAGCCAGGTCGACAGGACCGGGGAGCTGTTTTTT
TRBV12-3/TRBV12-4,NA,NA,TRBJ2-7,CASSGPELAPESYEQYF,TGTGCCAGCAGTGGCCCTGAGCTAGCGCCGGAGTCCTACGAGCAGTACTTC
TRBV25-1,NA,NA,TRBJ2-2,CASSRGEAGELFF,TGTGCCAGCAGTCGAGGGGAAGCCGGGGAGCTGTTTTTT
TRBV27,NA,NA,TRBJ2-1,CASSSMDSYNEQFF,TGTGCCAGCAGTTCGATGGACTCCTACAATGAGCAGTTCTTC
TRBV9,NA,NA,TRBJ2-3,CASSARGSTDTQYF,TGTGCCAGCAGCGCTCGCGGTAGCACAGATACGCAGTATTTT
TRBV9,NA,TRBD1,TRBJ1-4,CASSVTGGDEKLFF,TGTGCCAGCAGCGTGACAGGGGGTGACGAAAAACTGTTTTTT
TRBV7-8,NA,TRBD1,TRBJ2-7,CASSSIRGWDRGYEQYF,TGTGCCAGCAGCTCTATAAGGGGGTGGGACAGGGGTTACGAGCAGTACTTC
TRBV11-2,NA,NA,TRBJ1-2,CASSPAPRGSDYGYTF,TGTGCCAGCAGCCCCGCCCCGAGAGGGTCCGACTATGGCTACACCTTC
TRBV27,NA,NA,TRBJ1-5,CASSFAGGEGNQPQHF,TGTGCCAGCAGTTTTGCCGGGGGCGAGGGCAATCAGCCCCAGCATTTT
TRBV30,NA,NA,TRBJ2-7,CAWSDAYEQYF,TGTGCCTGGAGCGATGCCTACGAGCAGTACTTC
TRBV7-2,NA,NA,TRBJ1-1,CASSWTVKNTEAFF,TGTGCCAGCAGCTGGACAGTTAAGAACACTGAAGCTTTCTTT
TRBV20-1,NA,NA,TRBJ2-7,CSARARDKAYEQYF,TGCAGTGCTAGAGCCAGGGACAAAGCCTACGAGCAGTACTTC
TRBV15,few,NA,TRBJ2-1,CATTHPQGGLNEQFF,TGTGCCACCACCCACCCCCAGGGGGGCCTCAATGAGCAGTTCTTC
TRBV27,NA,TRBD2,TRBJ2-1,CATEPLGTSGGLSSYNEQFF,TGTGCCACCGAACCCCTTGGGACTAGCGGGGGCCTGAGCTCCTACAATGAGCAGTTCTTC
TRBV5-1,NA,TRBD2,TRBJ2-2,CASSPRTSGAGELFF,TGCGCCAGCAGCCCCCGGACTAGCGGGGCCGGGGAGCTGTTTTTT
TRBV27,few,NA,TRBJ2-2,CASSFPNTGELFF,TGTGCCAGCAGTTTTCCGAACACCGGGGAGCTGTTTTTT
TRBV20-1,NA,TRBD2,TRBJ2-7,CSAGTSFYEQYF,TGCAGTGCGGGGACTAGCTTCTACGAGCAGTACTTC
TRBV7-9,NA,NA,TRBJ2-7,CASSLAASPYEQYF,TGTGCCAGCAGCTTGGCGGCCAGCCCCTACGAGCAGTACTTC
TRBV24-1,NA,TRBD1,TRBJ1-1,CATRGQGCTEAFF,TGTGCCACCAGGGGACAGGGGTGCACTGAAGCTTTCTTT
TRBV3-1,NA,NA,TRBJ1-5,CASSQVLRRGNQPQHF,TGTGCCAGCAGCCAAGTGCTGCGTAGGGGCAATCAGCCCCAGCATTTT
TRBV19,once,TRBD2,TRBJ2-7,CASRLSGTSFYEQYF,TGTGCCAGTCGGCTAAGCGGGACTAGCTTCTACGAGCAGTACTTC
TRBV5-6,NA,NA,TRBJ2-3,CASSFFSGQRLNRQYF,TGTGCCAGCAGCTTTTTCTCGGGACAACGGCTTAATAGGCAGTATTTT
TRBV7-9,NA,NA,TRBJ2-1,CASSRGDEQFF,TGTGCCAGCAGCCGGGGAGATGAGCAGTTCTTC
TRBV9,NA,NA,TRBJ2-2,CASSGTGFGDGELFF,TGTGCCAGCAGCGGAACAGGATTTGGTGACGGGGAGCTGTTTTTT
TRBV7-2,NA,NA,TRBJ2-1,CASSLVLASYNEQFF,TGTGCCAGCAGCTTAGTACTAGCTTCCTACAATGAGCAGTTCTTC
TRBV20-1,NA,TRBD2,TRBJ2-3,CSARDPSGTNTDTQYF,TGCAGTGCTAGAGATCCCAGCGGGACTAACACAGATACGCAGTATTTT
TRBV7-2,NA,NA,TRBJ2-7,CASSKRVRGMYEQYF,TGTGCCAGCAGTAAAAGGGTCCGGGGGATGTACGAGCAGTACTTC
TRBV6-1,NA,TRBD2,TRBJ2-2,CASSDPLAGGNTGELFF,TGTGCCAGCAGCGATCCTCTAGCGGGGGGGAACACCGGGGAGCTGTTTTTT
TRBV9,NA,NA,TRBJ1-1,CASSVEGVAPEAFF,TGTGCCAGCAGCGTAGAGGGGGTGGCGCCTGAAGCTTTCTTT
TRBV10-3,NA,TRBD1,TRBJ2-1,CAISAPGTGGNEQFF,TGTGCCATCAGCGCCCCCGGGACAGGGGGCAATGAGCAGTTCTTC
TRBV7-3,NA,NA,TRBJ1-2,CASSPDNYGYTF,TGTGCCAGCAGCCCTGACAACTATGGCTACACCTTC
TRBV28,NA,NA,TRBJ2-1,CASSTRDISSYNEQFF,TGTGCCAGCAGTACCCGGGACATTAGCTCCTACAATGAGCAGTTCTTC
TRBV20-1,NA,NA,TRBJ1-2,CSARDSTRTANYGYTF,TGCAGTGCTAGAGATAGCACCCGGACGGCTAACTATGGCTACACCTTC
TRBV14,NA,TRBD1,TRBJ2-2,CASSHRGLGELFF,TGTGCCAGCAGCCACAGGGGGCTCGGGGAGCTGTTTTTT
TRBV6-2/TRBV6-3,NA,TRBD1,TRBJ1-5,CASNLDRDYQPQHF,TGTGCCAGCAATCTAGACAGGGACTATCAGCCCCAGCATTTT
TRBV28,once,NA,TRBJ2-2,CASSLEAVPNTGELFF,TGTGCCAGCAGTTTAGAGGCAGTCCCGAACACCGGGGAGCTGTTTTTT
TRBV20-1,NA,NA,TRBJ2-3,CSATKYRVASTDTQYF,TGCAGTGCTACGAAATACCGGGTCGCAAGCACAGATACGCAGTATTTT
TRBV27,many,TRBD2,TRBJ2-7,CASSLVPSGGYDEQYF,TGTGCCAGCAGTTTAGTCCCTAGCGGGGGCTACGACGAGCAGTACTTC
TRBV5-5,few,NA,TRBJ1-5,CASSLGPSNQPQHF,TGTGCCAGCAGCTTGGGACCTAGCAATCAGCCCCAGCATTTT
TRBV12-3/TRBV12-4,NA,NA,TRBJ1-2,CASSLYGGYGYTF,TGTGCCAGCAGTTTATATGGCGGCTATGGCTACACCTTC
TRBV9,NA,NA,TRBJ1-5,CASSPSVMGQPQHF,TGTGCCAGCAGCCCAAGTGTCATGGGTCAGCCCCAGCATTTT
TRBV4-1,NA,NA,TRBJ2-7,CASSQTHPGYEQYF,TGCGCCAGCAGCCAAACCCATCCTGGCTACGAGCAGTACTTC
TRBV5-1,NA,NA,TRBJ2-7,CASSLRGDEQYF,TGCGCCAGCAGCTTGAGGGGGGACGAGCAGTACTTC